This TCR beta chain was observed in a study of blood T cells in healthy people across ages. Regarding the study as a whole: Diversity of TCR beta correlated strongly with naive T cell percentage.

The people who gave samples were healthy Caucasians from Russia, aged roughly 6 to 95. Per sample, extraction of total RNA gave at least 5.5 micrograms in every case. This clonotype was detected only a few times. The target antigen is unknown. Trimming pared 6 bases from V and 2 bases from J, leaving 13 bases between. The germline V gene encodes CDR1 MNHEY and CDR2 SVGEGT. CDR3 length equals 14 residues. Using a J-beta primer mix together with a sample-barcoded 5' primer, a second PCR was run for roughly 6 to 12 cycles. Every molecule of cDNA carried a tag from a template-switch adaptor with 12 random nucleotides. A single record per CDR3 protein comes from TCRdb applying MiXCR to the 5' RACE reads. The sample gives approximately 360,000 distinct CDR3 sequences, about half of which show up once; over 40% is in the top ten.

The specimen sequenced was blood. The TCR sequence derives from a man aged 60 to 69 in good health. V is TRBV6-2 or TRBV6-3 and J is TRBJ2-5; maybe TRBD2 (6 bases). The CDR3 DNA follows: TGTGCCAGCAGGCGCCCCGGGAGACAAGAGACCCAGTACTTC. Translated: CASRRPGRQETQYF.